The table lists the clone carrying this T cell receptor (beta chain) with many counts. What it binds is not known. The entry originates in a study of T cells in Graves' hyperthyroidism and ophthalmopathy. The study, taken as a whole, reports: The model made its ophthalmopathy prediction, and onset followed a median roughly six months later.

Germline-derived CDR1 and CDR2 are WSHSY and SAAADI. V lost 7 bases and J lost 6; bases outside the gene matches: 10. This CDR3 has 14 residues. RNA transcripts yielded amplified TCR beta CDR3 regions. HTBI primers were used for first-round RT-PCR of the TCR CDR3. TCRdb processed the multiplex PCR reads anew with MiXCR; each CDR3 protein has one entry. Of approximately 400,000 distinct CDR3 sequences listed, about 18% are singletons. Clinical Activity Scores of at least 3, NOSPECS grades of at least 4 and durations under 3 months characterized ophthalmopathy patients. Each 10 ml fresh peripheral blood draw supplied the PBMCs.

This receptor was identified in a man in his late teens or twenties with Graves' ophthalmopathy. Specimen: blood. The chain has TRBV10-2 and TRBJ2-7; TRBD1 agrees at 9 bases. The CDR3 here is CASKATQGALEQYF. The CDR3 nucleotides are TGCGCCAGCAAGGCTACACAGGGGGCGCTCGAGCAGTACTTC.